A selection of T cell receptor beta chains follows, all from one sample in a study of T cell repertoires in cytomegalovirus infection. TCRdb independently ran MiXCR on the reads; one entry per CDR3 protein. This repertoire shows under 250,000 distinct CDR3 sequences, 12% found once; its top ten account for 1.5% to 2%. Sample: PBMCs. Receptor source: a human donor in good health (CMV status not recorded). Some clones in this sample may be carry-over from other donors' samples. Both conserved end residues are part of each CDR3. A D gene is named only where the DNA matches it firmly. Not every row has a clone size; where given, it reads once, few, many or a size class.

CASSPGQRNQPQHF	TGTGCCAGCAGCCCGGGACAGAGGAATCAGCCCCAGCATTTT	14	TRBV28	TRBJ1-5	many	TRBD1
CASSLTGQDEQYF	TGTGCCAGCAGCCTAACGGGACAGGACGAGCAGTACTTC	13	TRBV7-2	TRBJ2-7	many	TRBD1
CASSSRLAGGREQYF	TGTGCCAGCAGCTCTCGACTAGCGGGGGGGAGGGAGCAGTACTTC	15	TRBV7-2	TRBJ2-7	many	TRBD2
CASSTSVLTPGELFF	TGTGCCAGCAGTACGAGCGTGCTGACCCCCGGGGAGCTGTTTTTT	15	TRBV27	TRBJ2-2	.	.
CASSSLPGQDEQYF	TGCGCCAGCAGCTCCTTACCGGGACAGGACGAGCAGTACTTC	14	TRBV5-1	TRBJ2-7	few	TRBD1
CATSILPAYEQYF	TGTGCCACTTCCATCCTACCTGCCTACGAGCAGTACTTC	13	TRBV19	TRBJ2-7	many	.
CASSGGTGRTGELFF	TGTGCCAGTAGTGGGGGGACAGGGCGAACCGGGGAGCTGTTTTTT	15	TRBV19	TRBJ2-2	many	TRBD1
CASRRGQTSYGYTF	TGTGCCAGCAGGAGAGGACAGACCAGCTATGGCTACACCTTC	14	TRBV5-6	TRBJ1-2	.	.
CAWSHGGSSYEQYF	TGTGCCTGGAGTCATGGCGGGAGCTCCTACGAGCAGTACTTC	14	TRBV30	TRBJ2-7	.	TRBD2
CASSASTFYEQFF	TGTGCCAGCAGTGCCTCGACATTTTATGAGCAGTTCTTC	13	TRBV2	TRBJ2-1	.	.
CASSLGQTYSNQPQHF	TGCGCCAGCAGCCTCGGACAGACGTATAGCAATCAGCCCCAGCATTTT	16	TRBV4-1	TRBJ1-5	.	.
CASSGRQEETQYF	TGTGCCAGCAGTGGGAGACAGGAGGAGACCCAGTACTTC	13	TRBV6-2/TRBV6-3	TRBJ2-5	.	.
CASSQGQNNEQFF	TGTGCCAGCAGCCAAGGACAGAACAATGAGCAGTTCTTC	13	TRBV7-2	TRBJ2-1	many	.
CASTTDPGLEYNEQFF	TGTGCCAGCACCACAGACCCGGGACTAGAGTACAATGAGCAGTTCTTC	16	TRBV28	TRBJ2-1	.	TRBD2
CSASTPRVPNNEQFF	TGCAGTGCTAGTACTCCGCGAGTTCCTAACAATGAGCAGTTCTTC	15	TRBV20-1	TRBJ2-1	few	.
CASSFQGGGKETQYF	TGTGCCAGCAGTTTTCAGGGCGGGGGGAAAGAGACCCAGTACTTC	15	TRBV12-3/TRBV12-4	TRBJ2-5	many	TRBD2
CASSRVHGQGLDTIYF	TGTGCCAGCAGCCGAGTTCACGGACAGGGATTGGACACCATATATTTT	16	TRBV12-3/TRBV12-4	TRBJ1-3	many	TRBD1
CASSYSGGAGETQYF	TGTGCCAGCTCATACTCCGGGGGGGCAGGAGAGACCCAGTACTTC	15	TRBV18	TRBJ2-5	.	TRBD2
CASSEARGTQETQYF	TGTGCCAGCAGTGAAGCGCGGGGCACACAAGAGACCCAGTACTTC	15	TRBV6-1	TRBJ2-5	.	.
CASSLRGGAYNEQFF	TGTGCCAGCAGCTTACGCGGCGGGGCGTACAATGAGCAGTTCTTC	15	TRBV7-2	TRBJ2-1	many	.
CASSLAGGGGETQYF	TGTGCCAGCAGCTTAGCGGGCGGGGGGGGGGAGACCCAGTACTTC	15	TRBV7-2	TRBJ2-5	many	TRBD2
CASSFSGNTEAFF	TGTGCCAGCAGCTTCTCCGGGAACACTGAAGCTTTCTTT	13	TRBV7-2	TRBJ1-1	many	.
CASGGTTNEKLFF	TGTGCCAGCGGGGGGACAACTAATGAAAAACTGTTTTTT	13	TRBV7-9	TRBJ1-4	many	.
CSVEIRVSATEAFF	TGCAGCGTTGAGATCAGGGTTTCTGCCACTGAAGCTTTCTTT	14	TRBV29-1	TRBJ1-1	many	.
CASSLRKGGKAFF	TGTGCCAGCAGTTTAAGAAAGGGGGGGAAAGCTTTCTTT	13	TRBV7-2	TRBJ1-1	many	.
CASSPPGVSTDTQYF	TGCGCCAGCAGCCCCCCCGGGGTTTCCACAGATACGCAGTATTTT	15	TRBV5-1	TRBJ2-3	.	.
CASSLRGAGGGNNEQFF	TGTGCCAGCAGCCTCCGGGGCGCGGGAGGCGGCAACAATGAGCAGTTCTTC	17	TRBV7-9	TRBJ2-1	many	TRBD2
CASSLGLAFAADTQYF	TGTGCCAGCAGCTTGGGACTAGCCTTCGCGGCGGATACGCAGTATTTT	16	TRBV7-2	TRBJ2-3	many	TRBD2
CASRRRGTGELFF	TGTGCCTCCCGCCGAAGGGGGACCGGGGAGCTGTTTTTT	13	TRBV19	TRBJ2-2	few	.
CASSLGRYDEQYF	TGTGCCAGCAGTTTAGGGAGGTACGACGAGCAGTACTTC	13	TRBV28	TRBJ2-7	many	.